This section outlines one TCR beta chain sequence together with its context. The antigen remains unidentified. Assay used: immunoSEQ multiplex PCR; TCRdb lists only in-frame clones, some missing. The sample includes over 25,000 clones, 92% of them seen just once. This sample was included in a study of T cells in localized non-small cell lung cancer. The V end was cut by 0 bases, the J end by 8 bases, with 12 bases between. Germline CDR1 and CDR2: SGHRS and YFSETQ. The CDR3 has 14 amino acids. General study results and limits: Sequencing was limited to one tumor region, leaving the possibility of heterogeneity open. Among the top 100 tumor clones, a median 57 appeared in adjacent lung. Overall survival was longer when the density of T cells in the blood was higher. There was higher T cell clonality in uninvolved adjacent lung than in tumor, and it was highest there.

This TCR was recovered from a female donor aged 60 or older with stage I lung adenocarcinoma. The starting material was peripheral blood, obtained before any cancer treatment. The V gene is TRBV5-1, the J gene TRBJ2-4, with TRBD1 as a possible D gene (5 bases). CDR3 sequence reads: CASSLAGQGDIQYF. The DNA of the CDR3 is TGCGCCAGCAGCTTGGCCGGGCAGGGTGACATTCAGTACTTC.